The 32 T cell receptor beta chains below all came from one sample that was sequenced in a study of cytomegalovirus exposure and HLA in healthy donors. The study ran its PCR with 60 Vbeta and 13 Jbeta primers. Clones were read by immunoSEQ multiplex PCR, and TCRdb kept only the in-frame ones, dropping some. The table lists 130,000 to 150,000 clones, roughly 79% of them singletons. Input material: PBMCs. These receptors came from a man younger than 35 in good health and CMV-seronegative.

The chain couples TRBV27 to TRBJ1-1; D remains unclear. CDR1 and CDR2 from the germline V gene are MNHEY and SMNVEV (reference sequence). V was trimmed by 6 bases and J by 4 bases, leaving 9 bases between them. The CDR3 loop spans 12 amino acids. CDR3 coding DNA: TGTGCCAGCAGGGCGGGCATCACTGAAGCTTTCTTT. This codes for CASRAGITEAFF.

Here the CDR3 reads CASSFRGVGSYEQYF. As DNA, the CDR3 is TGTGCCAGCAGCTTTAGGGGCGTAGGATCCTACGAGCAGTACTTC. V and J are TRBV5-6 and TRBJ2-7; weak D call: TRBD1 (5 bases). Trimming took off 2 bases at V and 1 base at J, with 13 bases between the two ends. The CDR3 loop spans 15 amino acids. Germline loops: CDR1 SGHDT, CDR2 YYEEEE. Combining the CDR3 with reference TRBV5-6 and TRBJ2-7 gives the whole variable domain DAGVTQSPTHLIKTRGQQVTLRCSPKSGHDTVSWYQQALGQGPQFIFQYYEEEERQRGNFPDRFSGHQFPNYSSELNVNALLLGDSALYLCASSFRGVGSYEQYFGPGTRLTVT.

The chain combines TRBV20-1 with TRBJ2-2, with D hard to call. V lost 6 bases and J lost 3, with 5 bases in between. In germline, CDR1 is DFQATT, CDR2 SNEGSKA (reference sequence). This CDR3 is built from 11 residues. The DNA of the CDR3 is TGCAGTGCGGCATACACCGGGGAGCTGTTTTTT. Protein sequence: CSAAYTGELFF.

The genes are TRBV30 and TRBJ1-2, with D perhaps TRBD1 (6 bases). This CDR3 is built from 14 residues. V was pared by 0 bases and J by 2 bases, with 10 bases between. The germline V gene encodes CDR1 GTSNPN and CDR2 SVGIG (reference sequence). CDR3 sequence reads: CAWSVGQGNYGYTF. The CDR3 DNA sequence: TGTGCCTGGAGTGTAGGGCAGGGGAACTATGGCTACACCTTC.

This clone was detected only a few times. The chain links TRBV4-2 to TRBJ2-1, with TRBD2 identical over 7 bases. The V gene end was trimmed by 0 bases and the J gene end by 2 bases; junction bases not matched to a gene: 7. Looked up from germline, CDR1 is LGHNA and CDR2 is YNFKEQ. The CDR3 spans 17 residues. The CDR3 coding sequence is TGTGCCAGCAGCCAAGAGGGGCCAGCGGGACCCTACAATGAGCAGTTCTTC. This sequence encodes CASSQEGPAGPYNEQFF.

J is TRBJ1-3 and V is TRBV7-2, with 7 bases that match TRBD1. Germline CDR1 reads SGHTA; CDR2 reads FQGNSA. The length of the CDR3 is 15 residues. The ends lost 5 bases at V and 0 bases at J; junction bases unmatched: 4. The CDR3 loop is CASSQGGFSGNTIYF. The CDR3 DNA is TGTGCCAGCAGCCAGGGGGGATTCTCTGGAAACACCATATATTTT.

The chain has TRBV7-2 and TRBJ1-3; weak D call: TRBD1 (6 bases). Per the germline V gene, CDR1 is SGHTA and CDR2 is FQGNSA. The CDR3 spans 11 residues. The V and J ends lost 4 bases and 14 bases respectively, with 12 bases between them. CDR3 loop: CASSSRDILYF. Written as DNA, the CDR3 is TGTGCCAGCAGCTCCCGGGACATTTTATATTTT.

The CDR3 DNA follows: TGTGCCAGTAGTGGCGGGTGGAGGGTTGGCGAGCAGTACTTC. As protein: CASSGGWRVGEQYF. The chain joins TRBV19 to TRBJ2-7; D may be TRBD2 (6 bases). The CDR3 is 14 amino acids. CDR1 and CDR2 from the germline V gene are LNHDA and SQIVND (reference sequence). V was clipped by 5 bases and J by 6 bases, with 17 bases between them. The complete variable domain, with remaining parts taken from reference TRBV19 and TRBJ2-7, reads DGGITQSPKYLFRKEGQNVTLSCEQNLNHDAMYWYRQDPGQGLRLIYYSQIVNDFQKGDIAEGYSVSREKKESFPLTVTSAQKNPTAFYLCASSGGWRVGEQYFGPGTRLTVT.

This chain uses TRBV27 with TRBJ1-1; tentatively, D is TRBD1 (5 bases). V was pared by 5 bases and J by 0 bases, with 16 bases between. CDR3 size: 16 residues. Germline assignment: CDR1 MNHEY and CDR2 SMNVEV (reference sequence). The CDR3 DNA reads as TGTGCCAGCAGTCGACCCGGGGGAACCCTGAACACTGAAGCTTTCTTT. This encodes CASSRPGGTLNTEAFF.

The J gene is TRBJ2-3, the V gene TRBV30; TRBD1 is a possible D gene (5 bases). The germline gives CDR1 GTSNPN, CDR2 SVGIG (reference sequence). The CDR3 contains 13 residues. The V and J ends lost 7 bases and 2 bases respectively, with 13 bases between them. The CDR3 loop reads CASDQGSTDTQYF. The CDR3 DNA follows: TGTGCCTCCGATCAGGGTTCCACAGATACGCAGTATTTT.

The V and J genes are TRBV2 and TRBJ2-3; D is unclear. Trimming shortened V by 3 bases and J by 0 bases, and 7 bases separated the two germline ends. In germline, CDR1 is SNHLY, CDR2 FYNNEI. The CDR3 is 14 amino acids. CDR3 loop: CASSEGLSTDTQYF. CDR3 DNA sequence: TGTGCCAGCAGTGAGGGCCTTAGCACAGATACGCAGTATTTT. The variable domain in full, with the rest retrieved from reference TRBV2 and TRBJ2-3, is EPEVTQTPSHQVTQMGQEVILRCVPISNHLYFYWYRQILGQKVEFLVSFYNNEISEKSEIFDDQFSVERPDGSNFTLKIRSTKLEDSAMYFCASSEGLSTDTQYFGPGTRLTVL.

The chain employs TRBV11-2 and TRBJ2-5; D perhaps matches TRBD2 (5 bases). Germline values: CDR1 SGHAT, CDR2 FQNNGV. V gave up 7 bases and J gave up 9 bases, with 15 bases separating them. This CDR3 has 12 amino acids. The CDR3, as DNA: TGTGCCAGCACCTCCACACGGGAAGCCCAGTACTTC. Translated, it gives CASTSTREAQYF.

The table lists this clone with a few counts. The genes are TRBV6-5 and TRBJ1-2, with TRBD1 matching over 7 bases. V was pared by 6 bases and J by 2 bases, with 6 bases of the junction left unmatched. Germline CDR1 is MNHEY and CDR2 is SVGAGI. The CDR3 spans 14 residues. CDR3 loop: CASRTQTGNYGYTF. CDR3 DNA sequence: TGTGCCAGCAGAACCCAGACAGGGAACTATGGCTACACCTTC.

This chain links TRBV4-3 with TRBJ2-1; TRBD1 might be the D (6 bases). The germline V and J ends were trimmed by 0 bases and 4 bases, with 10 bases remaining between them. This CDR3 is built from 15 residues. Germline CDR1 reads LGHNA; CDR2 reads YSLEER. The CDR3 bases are TGCGCCAGCAGCCAAGATCTGGGGGCTTACAATGAGCAGTTCTTC. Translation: CASSQDLGAYNEQFF.

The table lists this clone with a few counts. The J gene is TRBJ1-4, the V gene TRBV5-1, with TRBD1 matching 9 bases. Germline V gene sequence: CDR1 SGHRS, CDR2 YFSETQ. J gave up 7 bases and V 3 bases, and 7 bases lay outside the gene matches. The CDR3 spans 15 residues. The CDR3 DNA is TGCGCCAGCAGCTCGACAGGGGGTAGATTTGAAAAACTGTTTTTT. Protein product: CASSSTGGRFEKLFF.

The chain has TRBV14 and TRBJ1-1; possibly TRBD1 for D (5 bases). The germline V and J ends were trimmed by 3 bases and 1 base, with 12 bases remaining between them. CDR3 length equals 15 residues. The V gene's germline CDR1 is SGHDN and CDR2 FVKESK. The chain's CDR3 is CASSQGGLPNTEAFF. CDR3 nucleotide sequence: TGTGCCAGCAGCCAGGGGGGACTCCCGAACACTGAAGCTTTCTTT.

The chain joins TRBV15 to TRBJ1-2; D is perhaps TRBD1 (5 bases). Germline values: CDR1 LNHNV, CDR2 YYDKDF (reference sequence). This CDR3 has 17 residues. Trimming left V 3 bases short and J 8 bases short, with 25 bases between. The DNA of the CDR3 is TGTGCCACCAGCAGCGAACCCAAACCCGACAGTAACAAAGGCTACACCTTC. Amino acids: CATSSEPKPDSNKGYTF.

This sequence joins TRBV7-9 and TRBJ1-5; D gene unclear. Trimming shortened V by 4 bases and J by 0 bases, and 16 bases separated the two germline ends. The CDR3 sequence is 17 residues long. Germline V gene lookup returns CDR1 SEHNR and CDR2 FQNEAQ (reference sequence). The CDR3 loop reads CASSSAAGTTSNQPQHF. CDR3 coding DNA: TGTGCCAGCAGCTCAGCCGCAGGTACGACTAGCAATCAGCCCCAGCATTTT.

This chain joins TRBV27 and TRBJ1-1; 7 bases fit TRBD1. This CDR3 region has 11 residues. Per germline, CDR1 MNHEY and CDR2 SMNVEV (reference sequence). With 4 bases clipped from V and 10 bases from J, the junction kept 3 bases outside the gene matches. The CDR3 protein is CASSSTGLAFF. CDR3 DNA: TGTGCCAGCAGTTCGACAGGGTTAGCTTTCTTT.

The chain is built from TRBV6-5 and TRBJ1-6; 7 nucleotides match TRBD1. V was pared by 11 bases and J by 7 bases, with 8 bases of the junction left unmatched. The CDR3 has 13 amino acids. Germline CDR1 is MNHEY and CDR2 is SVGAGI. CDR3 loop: CAVQDRANSPLHF. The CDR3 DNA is TGTGCCGTCCAAGACAGGGCCAATTCACCCCTCCACTTT.

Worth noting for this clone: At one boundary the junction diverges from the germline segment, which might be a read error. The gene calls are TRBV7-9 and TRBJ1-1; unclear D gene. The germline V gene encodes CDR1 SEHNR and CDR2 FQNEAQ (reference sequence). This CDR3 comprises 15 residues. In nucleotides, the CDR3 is TGTTCCAGCAGCGACACAAGACGGGGGAACACTGAAGCTTTCTTT. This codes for CSSSDTRRGNTEAFF.

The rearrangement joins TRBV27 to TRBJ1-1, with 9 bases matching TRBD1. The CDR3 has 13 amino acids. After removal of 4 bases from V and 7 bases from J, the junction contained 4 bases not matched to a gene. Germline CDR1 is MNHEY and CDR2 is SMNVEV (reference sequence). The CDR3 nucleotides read TGTGCCAGCAGTTGGGGACAGGGAGGTGAAGCTTTCTTT. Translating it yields CASSWGQGGEAFF.

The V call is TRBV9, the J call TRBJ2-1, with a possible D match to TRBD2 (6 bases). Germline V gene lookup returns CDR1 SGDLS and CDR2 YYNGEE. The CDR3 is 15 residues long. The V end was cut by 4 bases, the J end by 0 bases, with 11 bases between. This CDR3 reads CASSPWRGSYNEQFF. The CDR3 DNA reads TGTGCCAGCAGCCCCTGGAGGGGCTCCTACAATGAGCAGTTCTTC.

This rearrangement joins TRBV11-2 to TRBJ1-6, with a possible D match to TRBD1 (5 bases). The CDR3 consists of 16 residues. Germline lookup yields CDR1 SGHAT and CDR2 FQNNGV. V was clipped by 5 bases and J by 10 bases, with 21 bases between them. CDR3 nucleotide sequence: TGTGCCAGCAGCCAGTCCTCACTGGGACTTAGGTCACCCCTCCACTTT. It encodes CASSQSSLGLRSPLHF.

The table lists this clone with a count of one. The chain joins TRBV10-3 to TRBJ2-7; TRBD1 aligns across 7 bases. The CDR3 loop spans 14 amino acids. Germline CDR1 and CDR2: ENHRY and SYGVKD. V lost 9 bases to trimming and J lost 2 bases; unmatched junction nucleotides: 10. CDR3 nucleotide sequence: TGTGCCATTACTCAGGGGGTGGGGACCTACGAGCAGTACTTC. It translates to CAITQGVGTYEQYF.

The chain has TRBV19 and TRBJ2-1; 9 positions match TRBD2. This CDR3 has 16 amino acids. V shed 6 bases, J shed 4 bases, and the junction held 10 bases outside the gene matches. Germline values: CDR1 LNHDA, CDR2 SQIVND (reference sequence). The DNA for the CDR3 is TGTGCCAGTAGCTCTAGCGGGGTCGAACCATACAATGAGCAGTTCTTC. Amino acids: CASSSSGVEPYNEQFF.

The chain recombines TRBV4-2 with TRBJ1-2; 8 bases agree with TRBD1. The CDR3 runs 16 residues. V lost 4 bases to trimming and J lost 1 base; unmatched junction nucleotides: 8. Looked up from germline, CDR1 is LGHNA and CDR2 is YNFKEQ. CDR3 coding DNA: TGTGCCAGCAGCCTCGGCTCAGGGGGCCTTAACTATGGCTACACCTTC. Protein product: CASSLGSGGLNYGYTF.

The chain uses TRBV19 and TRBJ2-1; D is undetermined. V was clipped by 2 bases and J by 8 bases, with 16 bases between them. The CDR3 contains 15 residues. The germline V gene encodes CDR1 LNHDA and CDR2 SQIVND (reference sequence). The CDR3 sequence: CASSIRPHPGDEQFF. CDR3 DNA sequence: TGTGCCAGTAGTATAAGACCCCACCCAGGCGATGAGCAGTTCTTC.

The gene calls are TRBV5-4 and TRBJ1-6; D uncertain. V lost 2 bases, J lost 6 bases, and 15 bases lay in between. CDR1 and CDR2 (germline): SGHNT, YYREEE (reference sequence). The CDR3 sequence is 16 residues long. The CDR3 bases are TGTGCCAGCAGCTTTCCCGTTCCTGGAGGTAATTCACCCCTCCACTTT. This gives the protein CASSFPVPGGNSPLHF.

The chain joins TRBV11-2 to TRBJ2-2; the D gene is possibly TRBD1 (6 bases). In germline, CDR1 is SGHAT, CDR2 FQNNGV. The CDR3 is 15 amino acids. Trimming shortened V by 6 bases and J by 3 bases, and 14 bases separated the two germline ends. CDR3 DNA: TGTGCCAGCAGGTCGACAGGCTTGTACACCGGGGAGCTGTTTTTT. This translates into CASRSTGLYTGELFF.

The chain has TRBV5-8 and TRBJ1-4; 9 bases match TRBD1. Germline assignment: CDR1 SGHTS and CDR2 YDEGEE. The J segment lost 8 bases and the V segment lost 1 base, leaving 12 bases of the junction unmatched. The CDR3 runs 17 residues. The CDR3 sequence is CASSLFGTGTGSEKLFF. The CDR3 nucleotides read TGTGCCAGCAGCTTGTTTGGGACCGGGACAGGGTCCGAAAAACTGTTTTTT.

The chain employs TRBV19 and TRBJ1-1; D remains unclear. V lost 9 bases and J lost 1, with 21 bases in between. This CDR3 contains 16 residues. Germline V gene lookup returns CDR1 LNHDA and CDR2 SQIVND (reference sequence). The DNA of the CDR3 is TGTGCCAGCGAAAAATCGACCCGAGGCCCGAACACTGAAGCTTTCTTT. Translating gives CASEKSTRGPNTEAFF.